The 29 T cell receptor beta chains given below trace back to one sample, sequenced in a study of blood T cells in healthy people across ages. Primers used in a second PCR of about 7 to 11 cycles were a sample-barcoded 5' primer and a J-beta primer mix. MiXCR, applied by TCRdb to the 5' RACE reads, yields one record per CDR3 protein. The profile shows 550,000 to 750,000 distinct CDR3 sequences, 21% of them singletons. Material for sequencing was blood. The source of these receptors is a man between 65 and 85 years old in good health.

The CDR3 DNA reads as TGCGCCAGCAGCCACGGGAGGGGAGCGGGAGTTGCCGGGGAGCTGTTTTTT. Its translation is CASSHGRGAGVAGELFF. This chain connects TRBV4-3 to TRBJ2-2, with 8 bases identical to TRBD2. The CDR3 has 17 residues. J gave up 6 bases and V 3 bases, and 12 bases lay outside the gene matches. Germline values: CDR1 LGHNA, CDR2 YSLEER.

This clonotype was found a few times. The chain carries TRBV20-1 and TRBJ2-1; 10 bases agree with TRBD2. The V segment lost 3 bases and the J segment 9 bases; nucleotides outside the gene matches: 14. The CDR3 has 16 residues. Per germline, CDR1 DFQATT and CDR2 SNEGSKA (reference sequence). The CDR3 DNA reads TGCAGTGCTAGCGGTTCCAGCGGGAGGGCTGAGGGTGAGCAGTTCTTC. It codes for CSASGSSGRAEGEQFF.

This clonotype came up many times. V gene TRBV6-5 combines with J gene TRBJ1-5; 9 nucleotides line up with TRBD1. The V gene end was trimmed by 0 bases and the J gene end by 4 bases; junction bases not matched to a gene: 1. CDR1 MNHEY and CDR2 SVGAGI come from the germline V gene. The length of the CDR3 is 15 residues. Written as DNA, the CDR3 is TGTGCCAGCAGTTACTCTGGACAGGGGAATCAGCCCCAGCATTTT. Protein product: CASSYSGQGNQPQHF.

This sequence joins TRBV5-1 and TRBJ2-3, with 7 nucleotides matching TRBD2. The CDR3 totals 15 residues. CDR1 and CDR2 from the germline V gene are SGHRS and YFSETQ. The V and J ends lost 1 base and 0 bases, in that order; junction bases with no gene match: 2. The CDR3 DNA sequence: TGCGCCAGCAGCTTGACTAGCGCTAGCACAGATACGCAGTATTTT. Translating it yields CASSLTSASTDTQYF.

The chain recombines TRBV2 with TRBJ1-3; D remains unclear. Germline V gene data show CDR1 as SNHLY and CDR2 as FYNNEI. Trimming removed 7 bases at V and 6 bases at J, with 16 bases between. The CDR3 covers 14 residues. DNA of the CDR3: TGTGCCAGCACCGAACGGGGTTCGGCAAACACCATATATTTT. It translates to CASTERGSANTIYF.

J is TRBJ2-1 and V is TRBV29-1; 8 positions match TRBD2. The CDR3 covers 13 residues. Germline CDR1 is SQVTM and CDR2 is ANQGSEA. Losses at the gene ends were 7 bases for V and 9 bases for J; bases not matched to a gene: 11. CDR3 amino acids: CSGGTSGEGEQFF. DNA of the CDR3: TGCAGCGGGGGTACTAGCGGAGAGGGTGAGCAGTTCTTC.

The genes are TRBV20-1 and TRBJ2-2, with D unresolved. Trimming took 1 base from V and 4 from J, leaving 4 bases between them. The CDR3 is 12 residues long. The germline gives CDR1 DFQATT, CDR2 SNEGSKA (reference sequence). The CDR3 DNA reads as TGCAGTGCTAGAGGAGCCACCGGGGAGCTGTTTTTT. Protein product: CSARGATGELFF.

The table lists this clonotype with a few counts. The CDR3 DNA reads as TGTGCCAGCACCCCCCAGTCGGGCGAGCAGTTCTTC. Protein: CASTPQSGEQFF. V usage is TRBV28 and J usage is TRBJ2-1; no clear D. Germline assignment: CDR1 MDHEN and CDR2 SYDVKM. V was pared by 7 bases and J by 10 bases, with 14 bases between. The length of the CDR3 is 12 residues.

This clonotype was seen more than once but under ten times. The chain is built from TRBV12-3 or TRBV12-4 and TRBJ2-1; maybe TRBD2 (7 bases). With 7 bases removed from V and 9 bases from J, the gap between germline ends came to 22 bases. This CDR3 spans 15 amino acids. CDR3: CASTPSGPARGEQFF. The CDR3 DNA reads TGTGCCAGCACCCCTAGCGGCCCAGCCAGGGGTGAGCAGTTCTTC.

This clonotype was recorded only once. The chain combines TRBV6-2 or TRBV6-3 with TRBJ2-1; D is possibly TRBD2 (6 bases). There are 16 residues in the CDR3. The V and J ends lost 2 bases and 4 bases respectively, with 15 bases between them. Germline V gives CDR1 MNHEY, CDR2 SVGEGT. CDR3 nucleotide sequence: TGTGCCAGCAGTTACGACTGGCGGACTAAATACAATGAGCAGTTCTTC. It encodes CASSYDWRTKYNEQFF.

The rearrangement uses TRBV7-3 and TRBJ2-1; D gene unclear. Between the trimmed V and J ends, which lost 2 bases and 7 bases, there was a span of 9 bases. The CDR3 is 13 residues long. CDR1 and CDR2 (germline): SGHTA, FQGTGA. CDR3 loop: CASSLPSKNEQFF. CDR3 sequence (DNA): TGTGCCAGCAGCTTACCGTCAAAAAATGAGCAGTTCTTC. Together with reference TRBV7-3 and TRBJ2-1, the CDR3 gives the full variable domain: GAGVSQTPSNKVTEKGKYVELRCDPISGHTALYWYRQSLGQGPEFLIYFQGTGAADDSGLPNDRFFAVRPEGSVSTLKIQRTERGDSAVYLCASSLPSKNEQFFGPGTRLTVL.

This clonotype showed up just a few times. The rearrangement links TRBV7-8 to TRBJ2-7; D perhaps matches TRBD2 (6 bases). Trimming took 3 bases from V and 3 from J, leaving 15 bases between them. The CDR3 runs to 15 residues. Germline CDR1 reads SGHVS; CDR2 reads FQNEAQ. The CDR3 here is CASSFVRDAVYEQYF. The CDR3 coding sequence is TGTGCCAGCAGCTTCGTGCGGGACGCCGTCTACGAGCAGTACTTC.

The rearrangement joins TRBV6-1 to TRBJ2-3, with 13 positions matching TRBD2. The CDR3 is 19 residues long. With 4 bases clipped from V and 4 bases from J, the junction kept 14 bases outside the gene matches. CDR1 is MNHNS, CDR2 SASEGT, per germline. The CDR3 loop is CASSAPPGLAGDLADTQYF. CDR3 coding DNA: TGTGCCAGCAGTGCTCCCCCCGGACTAGCGGGAGACTTAGCAGATACGCAGTATTTT.

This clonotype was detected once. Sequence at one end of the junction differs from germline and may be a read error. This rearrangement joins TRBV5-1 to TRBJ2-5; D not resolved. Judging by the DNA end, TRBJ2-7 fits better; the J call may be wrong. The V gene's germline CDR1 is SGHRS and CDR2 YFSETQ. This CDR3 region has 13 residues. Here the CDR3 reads CASSLADSCEQYF. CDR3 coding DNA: TGCGCCAGCAGCTTGGCAGATTCCTGCGAGCAGTACTTC.

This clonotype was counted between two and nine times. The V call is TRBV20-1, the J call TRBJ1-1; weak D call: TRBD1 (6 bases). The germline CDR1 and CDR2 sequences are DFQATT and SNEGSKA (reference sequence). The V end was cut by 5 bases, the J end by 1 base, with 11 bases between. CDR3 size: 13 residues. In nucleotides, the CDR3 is TGCAGTGCTTTGTTGGGGGCGAACACTGAAGCTTTCTTT. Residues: CSALLGANTEAFF.

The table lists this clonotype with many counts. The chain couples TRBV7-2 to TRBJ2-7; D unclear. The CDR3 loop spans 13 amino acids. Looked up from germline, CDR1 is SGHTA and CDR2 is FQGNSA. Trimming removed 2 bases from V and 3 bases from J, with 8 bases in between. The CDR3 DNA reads TGTGCCAGCAGCTTAAGCAAATACTACGAGCAGTACTTC. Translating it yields CASSLSKYYEQYF.

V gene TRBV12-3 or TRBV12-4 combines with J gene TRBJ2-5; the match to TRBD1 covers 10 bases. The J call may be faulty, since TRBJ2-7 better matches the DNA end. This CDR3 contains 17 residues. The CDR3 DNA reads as TGTGCCAGCAGTTTCAGCGGGACAGGGGATTACCCCTACGAGCAGTACTTC. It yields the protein CASSFSGTGDYPYEQYF.

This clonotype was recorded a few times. CDR3 in amino acids: CASSFVGTDGAKNIQYF. CDR3 bases: TGTGCCAGCAGCTTTGTGGGGACAGACGGTGCCAAAAACATTCAGTACTTC. This sequence joins TRBV7-9 and TRBJ2-4, with TRBD1 matching 7 bases. The CDR3 is made up of 17 amino acids. Germline V gene sequence: CDR1 SEHNR, CDR2 FQNEAQ (reference sequence). After removal of 3 bases from V and 1 base from J, the junction contained 9 bases not matched to a gene.

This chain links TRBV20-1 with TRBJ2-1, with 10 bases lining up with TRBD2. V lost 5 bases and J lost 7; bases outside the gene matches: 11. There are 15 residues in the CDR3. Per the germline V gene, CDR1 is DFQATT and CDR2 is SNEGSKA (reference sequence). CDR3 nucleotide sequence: TGCAGTGCTCAAAGGGGGGCTAGCGGGAGTAATGAGCAGTTCTTC. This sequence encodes CSAQRGASGSNEQFF.

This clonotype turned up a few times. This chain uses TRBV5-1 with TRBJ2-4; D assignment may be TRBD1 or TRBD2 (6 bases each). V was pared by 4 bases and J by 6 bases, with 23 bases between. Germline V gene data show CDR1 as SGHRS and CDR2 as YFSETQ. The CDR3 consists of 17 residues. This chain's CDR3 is CASSPEAGGYGGNIQYF. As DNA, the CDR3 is TGCGCCAGCAGCCCGGAGGCCGGGGGCTACGGGGGAAACATTCAGTACTTC.

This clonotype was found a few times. The CDR3 spells CASSPNLGLGYTF. The CDR3 bases are TGTGCCAGCAGCCCAAATTTGGGTTTGGGCTACACCTTC. This chain connects TRBV7-9 to TRBJ1-2, with D uncertain. Germline lookup yields CDR1 SEHNR and CDR2 FQNEAQ (reference sequence). This CDR3 region has 13 residues. Trimming left V 5 bases short and J 8 bases short, with 15 bases between.

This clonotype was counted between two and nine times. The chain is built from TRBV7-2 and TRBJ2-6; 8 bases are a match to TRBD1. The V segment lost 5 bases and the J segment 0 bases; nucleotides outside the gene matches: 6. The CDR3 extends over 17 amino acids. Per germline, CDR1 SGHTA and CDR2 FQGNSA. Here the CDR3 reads CASSDGQGSSGANVLTF. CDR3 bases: TGTGCCAGCAGCGACGGACAGGGCTCCTCTGGGGCCAACGTCCTGACTTTC.

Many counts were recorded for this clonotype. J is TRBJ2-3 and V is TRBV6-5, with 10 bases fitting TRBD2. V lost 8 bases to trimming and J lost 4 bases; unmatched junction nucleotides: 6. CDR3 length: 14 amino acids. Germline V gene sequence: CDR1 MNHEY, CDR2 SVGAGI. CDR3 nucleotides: TGTGCCAGCCTCAGCGGGAGGGGCCCAGATACGCAGTATTTT. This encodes CASLSGRGPDTQYF.

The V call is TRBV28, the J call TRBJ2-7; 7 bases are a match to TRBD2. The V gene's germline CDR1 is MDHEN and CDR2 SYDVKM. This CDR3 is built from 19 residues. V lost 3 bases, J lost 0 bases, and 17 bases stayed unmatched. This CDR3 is CASSFGGSWRHQSSYEQYF. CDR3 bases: TGTGCCAGCAGTTTCGGCGGGAGCTGGAGACACCAAAGCTCCTACGAGCAGTACTTC.

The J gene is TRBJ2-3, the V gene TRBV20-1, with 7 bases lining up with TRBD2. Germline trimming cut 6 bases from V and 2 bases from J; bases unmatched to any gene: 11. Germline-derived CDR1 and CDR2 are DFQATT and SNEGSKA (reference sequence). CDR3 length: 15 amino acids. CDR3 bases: TGCAGTGCAAGGGAGGGGCGGGTAGACACAGATACGCAGTATTTT. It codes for CSAREGRVDTDTQYF.

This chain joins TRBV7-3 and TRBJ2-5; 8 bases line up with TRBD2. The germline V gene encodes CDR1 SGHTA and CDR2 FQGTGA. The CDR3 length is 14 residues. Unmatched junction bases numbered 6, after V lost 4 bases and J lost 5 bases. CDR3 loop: CASSSSGRPETQYF. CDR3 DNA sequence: TGTGCCAGCAGCTCAAGCGGGAGACCTGAGACCCAGTACTTC.

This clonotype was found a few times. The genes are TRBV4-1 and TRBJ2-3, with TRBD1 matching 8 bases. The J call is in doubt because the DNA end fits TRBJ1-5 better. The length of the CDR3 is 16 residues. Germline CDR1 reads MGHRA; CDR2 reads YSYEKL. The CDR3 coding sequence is TGCGCCAGCAGCCAAGATACCCCAGGGGGCGCAGATACGCAGCATTTT. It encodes CASSQDTPGGADTQHF.

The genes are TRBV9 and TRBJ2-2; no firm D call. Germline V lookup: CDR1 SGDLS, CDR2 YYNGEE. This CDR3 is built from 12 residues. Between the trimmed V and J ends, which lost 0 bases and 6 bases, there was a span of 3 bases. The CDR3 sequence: CASSVAAGELFF. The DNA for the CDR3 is TGTGCCAGCAGCGTAGCCGCCGGGGAGCTGTTTTTT.

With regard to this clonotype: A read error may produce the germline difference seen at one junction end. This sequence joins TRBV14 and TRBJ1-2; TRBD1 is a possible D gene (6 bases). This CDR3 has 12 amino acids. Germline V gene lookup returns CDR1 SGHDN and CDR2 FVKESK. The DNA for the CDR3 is TGTGCCGGCAGCCGAGGGGGCTATGGCTACACCTTC. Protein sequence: CAGSRGGYGYTF.